The 8 T cell receptor beta chains reported below all come from one sample, sequenced in a study of T cell responses to AZD1222 COVID-19 vaccine. The repertoire was sequenced with immunoSEQ multiplex PCR; TCRdb's copy has only in-frame clones and lacks some. The profile shows under 95,000 clones, around 90% of them singletons. Material: peripheral blood, obtained on day 0 of AZD1222 vaccination. These receptors all come from an adult in good health.

The chain has TRBV5-1 and TRBJ2-5; D is unclear. The germline gives CDR1 SGHRS, CDR2 YFSETQ. V gave up 0 bases and J gave up 3 bases, with 12 bases separating them. CDR3 length: 15 amino acids. CDR3 residues: CASSLAPGDKETQYF. CDR3 nucleotide sequence: TGCGCCAGCAGCTTGGCCCCGGGTGACAAAGAGACCCAGTACTTC.

In this sample, this clone turned up a few times. The chain employs TRBV6-4 and TRBJ1-2, with 9 bases matching TRBD1. This CDR3 is 13 amino acids long. The V gene end was trimmed by 4 bases and the J gene end by 9 bases; junction bases not matched to a gene: 6. The germline V gene encodes CDR1 MRHNA and CDR2 SNTAGT. In nucleotides, the CDR3 is TGTGCCAGCAGTGCTGACAGGGGGTCTAGCTACACCTTC. It codes for CASSADRGSSYTF.

In this sample, this clone turned up once. The rearrangement uses TRBV29-1 and TRBJ1-2, with a tentative D call TRBD1 (6 bases). The CDR3 totals 12 residues. V was cut by 6 bases and J by 4 bases, with 12 bases left in between. Germline CDR1 SQVTM, CDR2 ANQGSEA. The CDR3 sequence is CSVGDIGYGYTF. CDR3 in DNA: TGCAGCGTGGGGGACATTGGCTATGGCTACACCTTC.

This rearrangement joins TRBV2 to TRBJ1-2, with D possibly being TRBD1 (6 bases). V was trimmed by 6 bases and J by 5 bases, leaving 25 bases between them. This CDR3 is 17 amino acids long. Per the germline V gene, CDR1 is SNHLY and CDR2 is FYNNEI. For the CDR3, the DNA is TGTGCCAGCAGCCGATTAAGGGGGGCCCGGGACTTATATGGCTACACCTTC. It codes for CASSRLRGARDLYGYTF.

The genes are TRBV30 and TRBJ1-5; D perhaps matches TRBD1 (5 bases). The CDR3 extends over 14 amino acids. The germline V and J ends were trimmed by 5 bases and 2 bases, with 13 bases remaining between them. Germline assignment: CDR1 GTSNPN and CDR2 SVGIG (reference sequence). Written as DNA, the CDR3 is TGTGCCTGGGGCGTCGGGGGAGGCAATCAGCCCCAGCATTTT. It specifies CAWGVGGGNQPQHF.

The J gene is TRBJ2-7, the V gene TRBV20-1; tentatively, D is TRBD1 or TRBD2 (5 bases each). V was cut by 2 bases and J by 6 bases, with 8 bases left in between. Germline V gene data show CDR1 as DFQATT and CDR2 as SNEGSKA (reference sequence). This CDR3 spans 11 amino acids. The CDR3 reads CSARLGTEQYF. CDR3 bases: TGCAGTGCTAGACTCGGGACCGAGCAGTACTTC.

This clone was counted a single time. The chain links TRBV5-1 to TRBJ1-5, with D hard to call. Deletions cut 0 bases from V and 4 bases from J, with 11 bases between. Germline V gene lookup returns CDR1 SGHRS and CDR2 YFSETQ. The CDR3 is made up of 15 amino acids. The CDR3 sequence is CASSLAGTRNQPQHF. CDR3 DNA sequence: TGCGCCAGCAGCTTGGCCGGCACACGAAATCAGCCCCAGCATTTT.

The chain is built from TRBV7-9 and TRBJ1-2; 8 bases agree with TRBD1. The germline V gene encodes CDR1 SEHNR and CDR2 FQNEAQ (reference sequence). CDR3 size: 14 residues. After removal of 5 bases from V and 4 bases from J, the junction contained 6 bases not matched to a gene. The CDR3 loop reads CASSPPGQGYGYTF. The CDR3 nucleotides are TGTGCCAGCAGCCCCCCCGGACAGGGCTATGGCTACACCTTC.